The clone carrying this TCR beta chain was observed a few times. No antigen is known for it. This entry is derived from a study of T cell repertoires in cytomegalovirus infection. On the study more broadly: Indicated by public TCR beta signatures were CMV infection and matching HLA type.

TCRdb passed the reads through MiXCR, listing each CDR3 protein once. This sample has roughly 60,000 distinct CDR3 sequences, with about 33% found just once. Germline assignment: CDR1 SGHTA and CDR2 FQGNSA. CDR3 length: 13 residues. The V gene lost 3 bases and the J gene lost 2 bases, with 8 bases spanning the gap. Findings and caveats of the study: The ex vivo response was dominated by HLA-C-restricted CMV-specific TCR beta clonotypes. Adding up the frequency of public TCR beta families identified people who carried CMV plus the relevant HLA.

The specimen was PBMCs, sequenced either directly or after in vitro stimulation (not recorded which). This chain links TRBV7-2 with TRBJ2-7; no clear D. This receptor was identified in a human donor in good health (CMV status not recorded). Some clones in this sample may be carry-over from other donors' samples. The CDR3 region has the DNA TGTGCCAGCAGCTTGGACGGTACCTACGAGCAGTACTTC. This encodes CASSLDGTYEQYF. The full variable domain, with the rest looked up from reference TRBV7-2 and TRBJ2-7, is GAGVSQSPSNKVTEKGKDVELRCDPISGHTALYWYRQSLGQGLEFLIYFQGNSAPDKSGLPSDRFSAERTGGSVSTLTIQRTQQEDSAVYLCASSLDGTYEQYFGPGTRLTVT.